Shown below are 31 T cell receptor beta chains from a single sample sequenced in a study of spatial heterogeneity in lung cancer. TCRdb ran MiXCR on the 5' RACE reads and lists one entry per CDR3 protein. The table has about 44,000 distinct CDR3 sequences, approximately 15% seen once. Time point specified: sample taken at primary tumor resection. This specimen was PBMCs, taken at surgery. Receptors were obtained from a male donor with early-stage non-small cell lung cancer.

The chain has TRBV12-3 or TRBV12-4 and TRBJ2-2; no firm D call. The CDR3 runs to 16 residues. The V and J ends lost 9 bases and 3 bases respectively, with 20 bases between them. CDR3 nucleotide sequence: TGTGCCAGTCAATTAAGCCACAGAAGGGACACCGGGGAGCTGTTTTTT. Its translation is CASQLSHRRDTGELFF.

The gene calls are TRBV20-1 and TRBJ1-5; no clear D. Trimming stripped 3 bases from V and 5 bases from J, with 11 bases between. Germline V gene lookup returns CDR1 DFQATT and CDR2 SNEGSKA (reference sequence). The CDR3 sequence is 13 residues long. The CDR3 DNA reads TGCAGTGCTAGGGCCAGGATCTATCAGCCCCAGCATTTT. Protein product: CSARARIYQPQHF.

This chain joins TRBV18 and TRBJ2-4, with 9 bases fitting TRBD2. The CDR3 contains 16 residues. The germline V gene encodes CDR1 KGHSH and CDR2 LQKENI. The trim removed 2 bases at V and 5 bases at J, leaving 7 bases unmatched. In DNA form, the CDR3 reads TGTGCCAGCTCACCAACGCGGACTAGCGTAGAAAACATTCAGTACTTC. It encodes CASSPTRTSVENIQYF.

There are a few counts of this clonotype. The chain recombines TRBV4-1 with TRBJ1-1, with D tentatively TRBD1 (6 bases). This CDR3 region has 15 residues. CDR1 MGHRA and CDR2 YSYEKL come from the germline V gene. With 4 bases removed from V and 6 bases from J, the gap between germline ends came to 18 bases. The CDR3 loop reads CASSPHATGMAEAFF. The CDR3 bases are TGCGCCAGCAGCCCCCACGCCACAGGGATGGCTGAAGCTTTCTTT.

This clonotype appeared a few times. J is TRBJ1-2 and V is TRBV3-1; possible D gene TRBD1, 5 bases. The CDR3 is 15 residues long. Trimming stripped 2 bases from V and 5 bases from J, with 15 bases between. Germline CDR1 is LGHDT and CDR2 is YNNKEL (reference sequence). The CDR3 spells CASSQTGTLAYGYTF. The CDR3 nucleotides read TGTGCCAGCAGCCAAACCGGGACCCTCGCTTATGGCTACACCTTC.

This clonotype was counted at least ten times. This chain links TRBV5-1 with TRBJ2-5; D is unclear. V lost 2 bases to trimming and J lost 5 bases, with 4 bases between them. The length of the CDR3 is 11 residues. Per the germline V gene, CDR1 is SGHRS and CDR2 is YFSETQ. The CDR3 region is CASSFSETQYF. CDR3 bases: TGCGCCAGCAGCTTTTCCGAGACCCAGTACTTC.

The rearrangement links TRBV6-4 to TRBJ2-5, with 13 positions matching TRBD2. Germline V gives CDR1 MRHNA, CDR2 SNTAGT. This CDR3 has 17 residues. V dropped 3 bases and J dropped 8; count of bases not matched to a gene: 12. The CDR3 sequence is CASSETFGLAGDITQYF. The CDR3 region has the DNA TGTGCCAGCAGTGAGACTTTCGGACTAGCGGGGGACATAACCCAGTACTTC.

The CDR3 loop reads CASSPQREGLGEQFF. The CDR3 coding sequence is TGTGCCAGCAGCCCTCAGCGGGAGGGCCTCGGTGAGCAGTTCTTC. The V call is TRBV9, the J call TRBJ2-1, with 10 bases matching TRBD2. The length of the CDR3 is 15 residues. CDR1 is SGDLS and CDR2 is YYNGEE in the germline V gene. J was trimmed by 9 bases and V by 4 bases; bases with no gene match: 10.

This clonotype has at least ten counts. The V gene is TRBV2, the J gene TRBJ2-1, with a tentative D call TRBD1 (6 bases). The CDR3 spans 13 residues. V was shortened by 6 bases and J by 5 bases, with 11 bases between the two germline ends. CDR1 and CDR2 (germline): SNHLY, FYNNEI. CDR3 region: CASSLNRDNEQFF. Written as DNA, the CDR3 is TGTGCCAGCAGCCTAAACAGGGACAATGAGCAGTTCTTC.

The rearrangement joins TRBV27 to TRBJ1-2; D may be TRBD1 (6 bases). Germline V CDR1 and CDR2: MNHEY, SMNVEV (reference sequence). V was clipped by 3 bases and J by 2 bases, with 16 bases between them. This CDR3 has 16 residues. In nucleotides, the CDR3 is TGTGCCAGCAGTTTCTCTGGAACAGGGCCGAACTATGGCTACACCTTC. Translated, it gives CASSFSGTGPNYGYTF.

CDR3 bases: TGCAGTGCTAGAGGGGAGCTGCGGACTAGCGGGTCTAGCACAGATACGCAGTATTTT. Protein product: CSARGELRTSGSSTDTQYF. V gene TRBV20-1 combines with J gene TRBJ2-3; 11 nucleotides line up with TRBD2. The CDR3 totals 19 residues. J lost 0 bases, V lost 1 base, and 12 bases had no gene match. Germline assignment: CDR1 DFQATT and CDR2 SNEGSKA (reference sequence).

This clonotype was picked up a small number of times. The V call is TRBV7-9, the J call TRBJ2-2; no clear D. The CDR3 contains 14 residues. The germline gives CDR1 SEHNR, CDR2 FQNEAQ (reference sequence). V lost 1 base and J 3 bases, leaving 6 bases between the germline ends. The CDR3 bases are TGTGCCAGCAGCTTAGACAGCTACACCGGGGAGCTGTTTTTT. The encoded protein is CASSLDSYTGELFF.

This chain uses TRBV20-1 with TRBJ2-1; 9 nucleotides agree with TRBD2. Germline CDR1 is DFQATT and CDR2 is SNEGSKA (reference sequence). The V gene end was trimmed by 1 base and the J gene end by 8 bases; junction bases not matched to a gene: 9. There are 15 residues in the CDR3. CDR3 bases: TGCAGTGCTAGAGCATATGGCGGGGGGGCCCATGAGCAGTTCTTC. It translates to CSARAYGGGAHEQFF.

This clonotype appeared a few times. The chain couples TRBV27 to TRBJ2-7, with D possibly being TRBD1 (5 bases). V dropped 3 bases and J dropped 2 bases, with 23 bases sitting between them. CDR3 length equals 18 residues. In germline, CDR1 is MNHEY, CDR2 SMNVEV (reference sequence). In nucleotides, the CDR3 is TGTGCCAGCAGTTTCGGATCCTTCCCAGGCAGGGCCACCTACGAGCAGTACTTC. It yields the protein CASSFGSFPGRATYEQYF.

This clonotype was seen ten or more times. The V and J genes are TRBV24-1 and TRBJ1-2; 7 bases match TRBD1. Unmatched junction bases numbered 4, after V lost 4 bases and J lost 3 bases. The CDR3 runs 14 residues. Germline CDR1 reads KGHDR; CDR2 reads SFDVKD. CDR3 protein: CATSEDGTDYGYTF. As DNA, the CDR3 is TGTGCCACCAGTGAAGACGGGACAGACTATGGCTACACCTTC.

The rearrangement joins TRBV5-1 to TRBJ2-5; D unclear. Germline-derived CDR1 and CDR2 are SGHRS and YFSETQ. V lost 4 bases, J lost 2 bases, and 18 bases lay in between. The CDR3 runs 16 residues. CDR3 protein: CASSAQDPTIQETQYF. In DNA form, the CDR3 reads TGCGCCAGCAGCGCCCAGGACCCTACCATTCAAGAGACCCAGTACTTC.

The table lists this clonotype with a count of one. Since the CDR3 does not end with the conserved phenylalanine or tryptophan, this likely comes from a read error. The V gene is TRBV7-3, the J gene TRBJ1-1; D gene unclear. V lost 1 base and J 1 base, leaving 4 bases between the germline ends. This CDR3 is built from 13 residues. Germline assignment: CDR1 SGHTA and CDR2 FQGTGA. The CDR3 loop reads CASSLMPNTEAFI. In DNA, the CDR3 is TGTGCCAGCAGCTTAATGCCGAACACTGAAGCTTTCATT.

This clonotype was observed at least ten times. The CDR3, as DNA: TGTGCCAGCAGCCAGGAGAGGATTCCCTATGGCTACACCTTC. Translated: CASSQERIPYGYTF. The chain combines TRBV3-1 with TRBJ1-2; D is unresolved. The CDR3 runs to 14 residues. Trimming cost V 3 bases and J 4 bases, with 12 bases left between them. Germline assignment: CDR1 LGHDT and CDR2 YNNKEL (reference sequence).

This clonotype was seen repeatedly, ten times or more. The DNA is left out, because the CDR3 cannot be placed on it with certainty; the CDR3 is given as TCRdb lists it. CDR3: CASSLGWGVGAPFF. The rearrangement links TRBV28 to TRBJ2-1; TRBD1 is the table's D call and was not checked against the DNA. Germline assignment: CDR1 MDHEN and CDR2 SYDVKM. The CDR3 contains 14 residues when both ends are counted.

The chain has TRBV6-5 and TRBJ2-5, with 9 bases identical to TRBD2. The CDR3 is made up of 15 amino acids. Germline CDR1 and CDR2: MNHEY and SVGAGI. V shed 1 base, J shed 5 bases, and the junction held 5 bases outside the gene matches. The DNA for the CDR3 is TGTGCCAGCAGTTACTACGCGGGAGGGTTTGAGACCCAGTACTTC. It is translated as CASSYYAGGFETQYF.

This clonotype was seen ten or more times. The rearrangement links TRBV10-3 to TRBJ1-2, with D unclear. Germline-derived CDR1 and CDR2 are ENHRY and SYGVKD. The CDR3 totals 15 residues. V was shortened by 0 bases and J by 4 bases, with 12 bases between the two germline ends. In DNA, the CDR3 is TGTGCCATCAGTGAGTCGACGAGGGTCAGCTATGGCTACACCTTC. Residues: CAISESTRVSYGYTF.

This clonotype was recorded at least ten times. The chain recombines TRBV29-1 with TRBJ2-1; the D is unclear. Trimming left V 5 bases short and J 5 bases short, with 4 bases between. CDR3 length equals 10 residues. Germline assignment: CDR1 SQVTM and CDR2 ANQGSEA. This CDR3 is CSVLHNEQFF. In nucleotides, the CDR3 is TGCAGCGTTCTTCACAATGAGCAGTTCTTC.

This clonotype has ten or more counts. V is TRBV7-8 and J is TRBJ2-5; D is unresolved. With 5 bases removed from V and 1 base from J, the gap between germline ends came to 8 bases. This CDR3 region has 13 residues. Per germline, CDR1 SGHVS and CDR2 FQNEAQ. CDR3 nucleotide sequence: TGTGCCAGCAGCCGGTCTGGCCAAGAGACCCAGTACTTC. Amino acid sequence: CASSRSGQETQYF.

This clonotype occurred once. A clone one base away is much larger, so this may be a read error. CDR3 in amino acids: CASSPRGNIEAFF. The CDR3 DNA reads as TGTGCCAGCAGCCCGCGCGGGAACATTGAAGCTTTCTTT. The chain employs TRBV11-3 and TRBJ1-1, with D hard to call. Germline-derived CDR1 and CDR2 are SGHNT and YENEEA. The CDR3 loop spans 13 amino acids.

This clonotype was counted many times. The gene calls are TRBV5-4 and TRBJ2-5, with D tentatively TRBD2 (6 bases). The germline V and J ends were trimmed by 4 bases and 1 base, with 14 bases remaining between them. In germline, CDR1 is SGHNT, CDR2 YYREEE (reference sequence). This CDR3 has 15 amino acids. This chain's CDR3 is CASSLGRGSQETQYF. CDR3 nucleotides: TGTGCCAGCAGCCTGGGACGGGGGAGCCAAGAGACCCAGTACTTC.

This clonotype turned up a few times. The V and J genes are TRBV20-1 and TRBJ2-5; 10 positions agree with TRBD2. CDR3 size: 16 residues. The V and J ends lost 2 bases and 0 bases, in that order; junction bases with no gene match: 6. Germline V gives CDR1 DFQATT, CDR2 SNEGSKA (reference sequence). CDR3 in DNA: TGCAGTGCTAGATGGGAAGCGGGGGGGTACCAAGAGACCCAGTACTTC. It encodes CSARWEAGGYQETQYF.

Remarks on this clonotype: A read error may account for a junction end that differs from germline. This chain links TRBV2 with TRBJ2-1; D is possibly TRBD2 (6 bases). Germline CDR1 and CDR2: SNHLY and FYNNEI. This CDR3 contains 12 residues. The CDR3 DNA reads TGTGCCAGCAGTGGGCCGGGGGACGGTGGGGTCTTC. Translated: CASSGPGDGGVF.

This clonotype was detected a few times. This chain links TRBV12-3 or TRBV12-4 with TRBJ1-1; 9 bases match TRBD1. With 4 bases clipped from V and 5 bases from J, the junction kept 5 bases outside the gene matches. The CDR3 spans 14 residues. The CDR3 DNA is TGTGCCAGCAGTTCTACAGGGGGCGCGACTGAAGCTTTCTTT. Translation gives CASSSTGGATEAFF.

V usage is TRBV7-8 and J usage is TRBJ2-2; 8 nucleotides agree with TRBD2. Per the germline V gene, CDR1 is SGHVS and CDR2 is FQNEAQ. This CDR3 contains 15 residues. V shed 5 bases, J shed 5 bases, and the junction held 7 bases outside the gene matches. In DNA form, the CDR3 reads TGTGCCAGCAGCGGCACTAGCGGTGGAACCGGGGAGCTGTTTTTT. Its protein is CASSGTSGGTGELFF.

There are many counts of this clonotype. The junction departs from the called germline gene at one end, perhaps through a read error. V usage is TRBV7-2 and J usage is TRBJ2-3, with D possibly TRBD2 on 5 matching bases. CDR3 length: 13 residues. CDR1 SGHTA and CDR2 FQGNSA come from the germline V gene. The CDR3 coding sequence is TGTGCCAGCAGCCTAGCCGCCCGGGATACGCAGTATTTT. This codes for CASSLAARDTQYF.

The chain recombines TRBV15 with TRBJ1-1, with D possibly matching TRBD1 (5 bases). CDR1 is LNHNV, CDR2 YYDKDF, per germline (reference sequence). The CDR3 length is 14 residues. V lost 4 bases and J 10 bases, leaving 19 bases between the germline ends. The CDR3 sequence is CATSTSVPDGGAFF. DNA for the CDR3: TGTGCCACCAGCACCAGTGTACCCGATGGGGGAGCTTTCTTT.